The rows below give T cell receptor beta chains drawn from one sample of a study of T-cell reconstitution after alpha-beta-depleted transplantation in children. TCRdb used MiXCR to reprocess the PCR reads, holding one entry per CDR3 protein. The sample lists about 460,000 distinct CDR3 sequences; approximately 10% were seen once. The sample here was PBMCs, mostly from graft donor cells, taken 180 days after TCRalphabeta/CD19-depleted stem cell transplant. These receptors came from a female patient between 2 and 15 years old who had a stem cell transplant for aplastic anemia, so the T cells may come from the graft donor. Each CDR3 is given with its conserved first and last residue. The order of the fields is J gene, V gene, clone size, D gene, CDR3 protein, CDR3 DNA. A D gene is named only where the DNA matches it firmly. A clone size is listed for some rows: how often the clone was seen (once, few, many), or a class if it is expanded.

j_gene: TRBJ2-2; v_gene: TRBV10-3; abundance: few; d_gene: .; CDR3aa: CAIGGANTGELFF; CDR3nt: TGTGCCATCGGCGGGGCGAACACCGGGGAGCTGTTTTTT
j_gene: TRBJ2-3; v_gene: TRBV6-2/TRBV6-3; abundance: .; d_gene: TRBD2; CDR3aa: CASSRTSGRNTQYF; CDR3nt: TGTGCCAGCAGTCGGACTAGCGGGAGGAATACGCAGTATTTT
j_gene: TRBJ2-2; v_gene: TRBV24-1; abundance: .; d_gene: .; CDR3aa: CATSSPGQNTGELFF; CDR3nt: TGTGCCACCAGCTCCCCTGGACAGAACACCGGGGAGCTGTTTTTT
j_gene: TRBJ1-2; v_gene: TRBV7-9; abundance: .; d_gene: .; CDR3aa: CASSPGRVDSGYTF; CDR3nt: TGTGCCAGCAGCCCAGGCCGGGTCGACTCCGGCTACACCTTC
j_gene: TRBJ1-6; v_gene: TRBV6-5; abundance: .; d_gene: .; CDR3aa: CASSLLQGRYNSPLHF; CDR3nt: TGTGCCAGCAGTTTACTCCAGGGGCGATATAATTCACCCCTCCACTTT
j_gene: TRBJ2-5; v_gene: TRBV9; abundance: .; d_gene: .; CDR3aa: CASSYLDGEETQYF; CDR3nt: TGTGCCAGCAGCTATTTAGACGGGGAAGAGACCCAGTACTTC
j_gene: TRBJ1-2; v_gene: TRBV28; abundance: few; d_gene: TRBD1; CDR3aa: CASSRDRGHNYGYTF; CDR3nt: TGTGCCAGCAGTCGGGACAGGGGTCACAACTATGGCTACACCTTC
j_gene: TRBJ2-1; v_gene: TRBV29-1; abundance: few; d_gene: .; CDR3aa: CSVPRWGMADEQFF; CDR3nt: TGCAGCGTCCCCCGGTGGGGGATGGCGGATGAGCAGTTCTTC
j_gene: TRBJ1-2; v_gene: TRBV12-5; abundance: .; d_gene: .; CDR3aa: CASGLTGTVGGYTF; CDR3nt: TGTGCTAGTGGTTTGACTGGGACGGTTGGGGGCTACACCTTC
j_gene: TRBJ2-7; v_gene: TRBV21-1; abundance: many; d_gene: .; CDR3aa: CASSTPRQKPLRSEDEQYF; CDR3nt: TGTGCCAGCAGCACCCCCCGTCAAAAACCCTTAAGATCAGAGGACGAGCAGTACTTC
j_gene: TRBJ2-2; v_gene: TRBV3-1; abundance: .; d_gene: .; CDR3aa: CASSFRTDTGELFF; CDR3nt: TGTGCCAGCAGCTTCAGGACGGATACCGGGGAGCTGTTTTTT
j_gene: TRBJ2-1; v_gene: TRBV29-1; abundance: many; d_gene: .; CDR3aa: CSPKKMRVHNEQFF; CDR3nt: TGCAGCCCCAAGAAGATGAGGGTACACAATGAGCAGTTCTTC
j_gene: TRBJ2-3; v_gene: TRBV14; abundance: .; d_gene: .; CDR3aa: CASSQDWGGTDTQYF; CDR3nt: TGTGCCAGCAGCCAAGATTGGGGGGGCACAGATACGCAGTATTTT
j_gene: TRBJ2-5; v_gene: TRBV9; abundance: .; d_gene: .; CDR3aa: CASSVGLRETQYF; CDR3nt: TGTGCCAGCAGCGTAGGTCTCAGGGAGACCCAGTACTTC
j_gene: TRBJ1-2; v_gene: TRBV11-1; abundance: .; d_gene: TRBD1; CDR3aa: CASSFRNPGQPPASYGYTF; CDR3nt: TGTGCCAGCAGCTTCCGCAACCCGGGACAGCCTCCCGCCTCTTATGGCTACACCTTC
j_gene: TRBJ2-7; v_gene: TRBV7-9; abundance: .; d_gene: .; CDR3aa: CASSLAAVAGWAYEQYF; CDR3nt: TGTGCCAGCAGCTTAGCAGCGGTGGCAGGGTGGGCCTACGAGCAGTACTTC
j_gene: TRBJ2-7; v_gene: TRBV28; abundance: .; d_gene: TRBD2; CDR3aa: CASSLRSPGASGSYEQYF; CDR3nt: TGTGCCAGCAGTTTACGCTCCCCCGGAGCTAGCGGGAGCTACGAGCAGTACTTC
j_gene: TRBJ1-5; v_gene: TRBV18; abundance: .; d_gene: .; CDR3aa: CASSPGGTHSNQPQHF; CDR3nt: TGTGCCAGCTCACCGGGAGGGACCCATAGCAATCAGCCCCAGCATTTT
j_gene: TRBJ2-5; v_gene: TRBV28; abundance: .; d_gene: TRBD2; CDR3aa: CASTGGSGETQYF; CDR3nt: TGTGCCAGCACCGGCGGGAGTGGGGAGACCCAGTACTTC
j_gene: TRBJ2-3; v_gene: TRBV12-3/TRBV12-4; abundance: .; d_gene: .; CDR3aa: CASSLGALAPDTQYF; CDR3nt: TGTGCCAGCAGTTTGGGGGCGCTGGCTCCAGATACGCAGTATTTT
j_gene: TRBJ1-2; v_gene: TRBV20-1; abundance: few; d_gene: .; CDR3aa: CSASPDSGYGYTF; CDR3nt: TGCAGTGCTAGTCCGGACAGTGGCTATGGCTACACCTTC
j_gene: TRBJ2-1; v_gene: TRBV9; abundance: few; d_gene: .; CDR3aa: CASSVATDNSYNEQFF; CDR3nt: TGTGCCAGCAGCGTAGCTACAGATAACTCCTACAATGAGCAGTTCTTC
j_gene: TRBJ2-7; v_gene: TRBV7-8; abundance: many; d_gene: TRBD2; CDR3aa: CASSLHPGRAYEQYF; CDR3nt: TGTGCCAGCAGCTTACATCCGGGGAGGGCGTACGAGCAGTACTTC
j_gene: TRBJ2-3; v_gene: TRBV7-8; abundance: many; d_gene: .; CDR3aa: CASSLGLGAGGDTQYF; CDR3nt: TGTGCCAGCAGCTTAGGTTTGGGGGCCGGGGGAGATACGCAGTATTTT
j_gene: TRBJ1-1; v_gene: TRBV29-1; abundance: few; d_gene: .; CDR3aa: CSGPPIIGNTEAFF; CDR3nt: TGCAGCGGTCCCCCGATAATTGGGAACACTGAAGCTTTCTTT
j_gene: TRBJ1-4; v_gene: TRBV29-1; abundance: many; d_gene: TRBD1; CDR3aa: CSATNRGAEKLFF; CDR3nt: TGCAGCGCTACGAACAGGGGGGCTGAAAAACTGTTTTTT
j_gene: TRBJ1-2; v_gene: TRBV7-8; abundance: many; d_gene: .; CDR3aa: CASSLGGINGYTF; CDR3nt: TGTGCCAGCAGCTTAGGCGGGATTAATGGCTACACCTTC
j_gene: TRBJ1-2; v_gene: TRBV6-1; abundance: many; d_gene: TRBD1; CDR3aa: CASRLTGLAHGYTF; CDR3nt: TGTGCCAGCAGACTGACAGGGCTTGCCCATGGCTACACCTTC
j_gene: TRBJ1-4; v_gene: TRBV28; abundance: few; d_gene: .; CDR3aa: CASSLFSWLTNEKLFF; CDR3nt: TGTGCCAGCAGTTTATTTTCCTGGCTAACTAATGAAAAACTGTTTTTT
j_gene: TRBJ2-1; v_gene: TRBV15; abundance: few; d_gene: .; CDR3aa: CATSPLPRTQDYNEQFF; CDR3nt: TGTGCCACCAGCCCCCTGCCCAGGACACAGGATTACAATGAGCAGTTCTTC
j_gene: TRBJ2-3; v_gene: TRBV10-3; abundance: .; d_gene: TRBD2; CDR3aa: CAISESSAGAVLTDTQYF; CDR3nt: TGTGCCATCAGTGAGTCGAGTGCGGGAGCCGTCCTGACAGATACGCAGTATTTT
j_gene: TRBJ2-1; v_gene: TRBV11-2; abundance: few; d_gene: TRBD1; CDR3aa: CASSYSWTGGNEQFF; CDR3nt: TGTGCCAGCAGCTACTCCTGGACAGGGGGGAATGAGCAGTTCTTC
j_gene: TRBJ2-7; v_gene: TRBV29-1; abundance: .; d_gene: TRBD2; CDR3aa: CSVDGGVHEQYF; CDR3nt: TGCAGCGTTGATGGGGGGGTCCACGAGCAGTACTTC